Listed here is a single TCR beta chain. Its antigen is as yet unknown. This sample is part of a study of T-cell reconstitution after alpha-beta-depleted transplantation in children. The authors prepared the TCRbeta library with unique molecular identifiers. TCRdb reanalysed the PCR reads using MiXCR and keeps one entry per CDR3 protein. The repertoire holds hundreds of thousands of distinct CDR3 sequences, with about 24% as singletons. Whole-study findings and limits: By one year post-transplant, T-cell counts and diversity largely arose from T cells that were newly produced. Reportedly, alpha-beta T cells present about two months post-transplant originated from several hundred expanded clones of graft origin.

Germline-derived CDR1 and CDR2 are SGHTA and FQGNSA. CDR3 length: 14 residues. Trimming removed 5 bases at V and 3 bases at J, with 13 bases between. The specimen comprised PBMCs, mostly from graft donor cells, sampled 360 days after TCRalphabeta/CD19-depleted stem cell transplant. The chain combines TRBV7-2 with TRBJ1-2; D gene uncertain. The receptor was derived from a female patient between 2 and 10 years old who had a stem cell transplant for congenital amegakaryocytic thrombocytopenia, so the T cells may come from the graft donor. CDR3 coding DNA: TGTGCCAGCAGCCCCAACTTGGCCTACTATGGCTACACCTTC. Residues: CASSPNLAYYGYTF. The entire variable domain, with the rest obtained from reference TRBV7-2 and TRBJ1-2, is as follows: GAGVSQSPSNKVTEKGKDVELRCDPISGHTALYWYRQSLGQGLEFLIYFQGNSAPDKSGLPSDRFSAERTGGSVSTLTIQRTQQEDSAVYLCASSPNLAYYGYTFGSGTRLTVV.